These 5 T cell receptor beta chains originate from one sample sequenced in a study of CD8+CD57+ T cells in acquired aplastic anemia (dated by TCRdb to 2017 to 2018). The sequencer listed for this sample is Illumina HiSeq 2000. Genomic DNA served as template for TCR beta VDJ combination and CDR3 sequence profiling. The public reads were quality trimmed at Q25 with fastp and then assembled into clones with MiXCR by TCRdb, keeping productive beta chains. Each entry merges the rows of one CDR3 protein and shows their most common DNA and genes. The sample table holds some 200,000 distinct CDR3 sequences, of which approximately 35% were seen once. The biggest ten clones account for 1% to 1.3% of the sample. Sequencing was carried out using sorted CD4+, CD8+, or CD8+CD57+ T cells (not recorded which) from PBMCs. The receptors were sampled from a human donor in good health, serving as a control.

This clonotype was recorded many times. The chain couples TRBV7-2 to TRBJ1-2; D is undetermined. Germline V gene sequence: CDR1 SGHTA, CDR2 FQGNSA. The CDR3 runs to 14 residues. V lost 1 base and J 2 bases, leaving 8 bases between the germline ends. Here the CDR3 DNA reads TGTGCCAGCAGCTTAGTGGCAGAAAACTATGGCTACACCTTC. Translation gives CASSLVAENYGYTF.

This clonotype was found many times. The chain recombines TRBV2 with TRBJ1-1; D call uncertain. Trimming shortened V by 4 bases and J by 1 base, and 10 bases separated the two germline ends. The CDR3 totals 14 residues. Germline V gene data show CDR1 as SNHLY and CDR2 as FYNNEI. The CDR3 is CASSVYGRNTEAFF. In DNA form, the CDR3 reads TGTGCCAGCAGTGTATATGGACGGAACACTGAAGCTTTCTTT.

This clonotype appeared many times. This chain uses TRBV6-4 with TRBJ1-1; 7 bases line up with TRBD1. The CDR3 is 14 amino acids. Germline trimming cut 4 bases from V and 4 bases from J; bases unmatched to any gene: 6. Germline lookup yields CDR1 MRHNA and CDR2 SNTAGT. This chain's CDR3 is CASSADRAGTEAFF. In DNA form, the CDR3 reads TGTGCCAGCAGTGCCGACAGGGCAGGCACTGAAGCTTTCTTT.

With regard to this clonotype: A much larger clone differs by one base, so this may be a read error. This chain joins TRBV9 and TRBJ1-2, with no clear D. Germline V gene data show CDR1 as SGDLS and CDR2 as YYNGEE. V was shortened by 3 bases and J by 7 bases, with 22 bases between the two germline ends. CDR3 size: 16 residues. The CDR3 DNA sequence: TGTGCCAGCAGCGGGACGGCAGGTAATCTCGCGGTTGGCTACACCTTC. Its translation is CASSGTAGNLAVGYTF. Combining the CDR3 with reference TRBV9 and TRBJ1-2 gives the whole variable domain DSGVTQTPKHLITATGQRVTLRCSPRSGDLSVYWYQQSLDQGLQFLIQYYNGEERAKGNILERFSAQQFPDLHSELNLSSLELGDSALYFCASSGTAGNLAVGYTFGSGTRLTVV.

As for this clonotype: A much larger clone sits a single nucleotide away, making a read error possible. The chain employs TRBV24-1 and TRBJ2-1; tentative D call: TRBD2 (5 bases). Germline V gives CDR1 KGHDR, CDR2 SFDVKD. The CDR3 consists of 14 residues. Trimming removed 11 bases from V and 10 bases from J, with 23 bases in between. CDR3 protein: CASSVDEGAYEQFF. Written as DNA, the CDR3 is TGTGCCAGCAGCGTAGACGAGGGAGCCTACGAGCAGTTCTTC.